Shown below are 29 T cell receptor beta chains from a single sample sequenced in a study of blood T cells in healthy people across ages (dated by TCRdb to the mid-2010s). The protocol used for the library was 5' RACE. The sample was run on an Illumina HiSeq 2500. The second PCR ran for roughly 7 to 12 cycles and used a J-beta primer mix along with a sample-barcoded 5' primer. TCRdb applied fastp at Q25 and MiXCR to the public reads, then kept only in-frame beta chains. Entries that share a CDR3 protein sequence are merged under the most common genes and DNA. The sample includes fewer than 750,000 distinct CDR3 sequences, with about 45% observed a single time. The ten largest clones capture approximately 23% of the sample. The material sequenced was blood. The receptors derive from a man at least 80 years old in good health.

The rearrangement links TRBV7-6 to TRBJ2-1, with D perhaps matching TRBD2 (5 bases). Trimming pared 5 bases from V and 2 bases from J, leaving 16 bases between. Germline V lookup: CDR1 SGHVS, CDR2 FNYEAQ. The CDR3 spans 16 residues. The CDR3 DNA follows: TGTGCCAGCAGCCTTTCCGGGGAAAACGCCTACAATGAGCAGTTCTTC. This sequence encodes CASSLSGENAYNEQFF.

V usage is TRBV7-9 and J usage is TRBJ2-5; TRBD1 is a possible D gene (6 bases). The germline V gene has CDR1 SEHNR and CDR2 FQNEAQ (reference sequence). This CDR3 contains 13 residues. The V and J ends lost 5 bases and 3 bases respectively, with 10 bases between them. CDR3 loop: CASSIRQEETQYF. In DNA, the CDR3 is TGTGCCAGCAGCATCAGACAGGAAGAGACCCAGTACTTC.

The gene calls are TRBV7-2 and TRBJ1-6, with D perhaps matching TRBD1 (6 bases). CDR1 is SGHTA, CDR2 FQGNSA, per germline. Between the trimmed V and J ends, which lost 5 bases and 5 bases, there was a span of 10 bases. CDR3 length: 14 residues. CDR3 in DNA: TGTGCCAGCAGCAGAAGGGGGGATAATTCACCCCTCCACTTT. Protein: CASSRRGDNSPLHF.

V usage is TRBV7-2 and J usage is TRBJ1-2; D call uncertain. The CDR3 covers 11 residues. V lost 6 bases to trimming and J lost 11 bases, with 13 bases between them. The germline CDR1 and CDR2 sequences are SGHTA and FQGNSA. This chain's CDR3 is CASRTTEIYTF. For the CDR3, the DNA is TGTGCCAGCAGGACGACGGAAATTTACACCTTC.

This chain joins TRBV5-6 and TRBJ1-2, with 8 bases fitting TRBD1. CDR3 size: 14 residues. The germline gives CDR1 SGHDT, CDR2 YYEEEE. V was pared by 3 bases and J by 8 bases, with 9 bases of the junction left unmatched. The CDR3 region is CASSWTDRVGGYTF. The DNA for the CDR3 is TGTGCCAGCAGCTGGACGGACAGGGTGGGCGGCTACACCTTC.

There are a few counts of this clonotype. V gene TRBV4-1 combines with J gene TRBJ2-7, with a weak D call TRBD1 (6 bases). The CDR3 totals 15 residues. Trimming left V 3 bases short and J 2 bases short, with 14 bases between. Germline assignment: CDR1 MGHRA and CDR2 YSYEKL. CDR3 coding DNA: TGCGCCAGCAGCCAGAGAACAGGGCAACCCTACGAGCAGTACTTC. Protein product: CASSQRTGQPYEQYF.

This clonotype was seen at least ten times. The V call is TRBV6-5, the J call TRBJ2-1; 9 nucleotides line up with TRBD1. V was pared by 0 bases and J by 9 bases, with 6 bases of the junction left unmatched. The V gene's germline CDR1 is MNHEY and CDR2 SVGAGI. The CDR3 is made up of 15 amino acids. In nucleotides, the CDR3 is TGTGCCAGCAGTTACTCTGGACAGGGGTTCCGTGAGCAGTTCTTC. It translates to CASSYSGQGFREQFF.

The chain combines TRBV20-1 with TRBJ2-3; D perhaps matches TRBD1 (5 bases). V lost 0 bases to trimming and J lost 4 bases, with 14 bases between them. The germline V gene encodes CDR1 DFQATT and CDR2 SNEGSKA (reference sequence). The CDR3 runs 15 residues. The CDR3 DNA follows: TGCAGTGCTAGAGATCGAGCAGGGTTCCCAGATACGCAGTATTTT. It is translated as CSARDRAGFPDTQYF.

CDR3: CAISPGQGRGETQYF. The CDR3 nucleotides read TGTGCCATCTCCCCCGGACAGGGTAGGGGAGAGACCCAGTACTTC. The chain couples TRBV10-3 to TRBJ2-7; 8 bases line up with TRBD1. The J call may be in error: the DNA end matches TRBJ2-5 better. This CDR3 is 15 amino acids long. Germline CDR1 and CDR2: ENHRY and SYGVKD.

This clonotype was picked up one time. The chain recombines TRBV11-3 with TRBJ2-1, with D perhaps TRBD2 (6 bases). The J call may be faulty, since TRBJ2-7 better matches the DNA end. The germline V gene has CDR1 SGHNT and CDR2 YENEEA. CDR3 length: 15 amino acids. CDR3 amino acids: CASSFGTPSYNEQYF. The CDR3 DNA follows: TGTGCCAGCAGCTTCGGGACTCCCTCCTACAATGAGCAGTACTTC.

This clonotype showed up just a few times. This chain connects TRBV5-1 to TRBJ2-5; D call uncertain. This CDR3 contains 13 residues. The V gene lost 4 bases and the J gene lost 5 bases, with 12 bases spanning the gap. Germline assignment: CDR1 SGHRS and CDR2 YFSETQ. CDR3 region: CASSPGFRETQYF. The CDR3 DNA follows: TGCGCCAGCAGCCCCGGTTTTCGGGAGACCCAGTACTTC.

This clonotype was seen at least ten times. The chain links TRBV6-5 to TRBJ2-1, with TRBD1 matching over 9 bases. Trimming at V came to 6 bases and at J to 9 bases, leaving 12 bases not matched to a gene. Germline V CDR1 and CDR2: MNHEY, SVGAGI. This CDR3 is 15 amino acids long. CDR3 region: CASSTLGTGYTEQFF. CDR3 nucleotides: TGTGCCAGCAGCACCTTGGGGACAGGGTATACTGAGCAGTTCTTC.

The rearrangement uses TRBV29-1 and TRBJ1-1, with D perhaps matching TRBD1 (5 bases). The CDR3 extends over 13 amino acids. Trimming shortened V by 7 bases and J by 3 bases, and 15 bases separated the two germline ends. The germline V gene encodes CDR1 SQVTM and CDR2 ANQGSEA. The CDR3 DNA reads as TGCAGCGGTGGCGCTGGGGGATACACTGAAGCTTTCTTT. Amino acid sequence: CSGGAGGYTEAFF.

The chain uses TRBV10-3 and TRBJ2-7, with 7 bases that match TRBD2. CDR3 size: 13 residues. CDR1 and CDR2 (germline): ENHRY, SYGVKD. Trimming removed 1 base from V and 5 bases from J; junction bases left unmatched: 2. The CDR3 nucleotides read TGTGCCATCAGTGAGTTAGCGGGTAACGAGCAGTACTTC. This codes for CAISELAGNEQYF.

The rearrangement links TRBV28 to TRBJ2-3; D is unclear. The CDR3 contains 12 residues. From germline, CDR1 is MDHEN and CDR2 SYDVKM. V lost 6 bases to trimming and J lost 6 bases, with 10 bases between them. For the CDR3, the DNA is TGTGCCAGCAGGGCCGATTTGGATACGCAGTATTTT. This gives the protein CASRADLDTQYF.

The count of this clonotype is one. The chain has TRBV9 and TRBJ2-1; D remains ambiguous. V lost 0 bases and J lost 7, with 8 bases in between. Germline V lookup: CDR1 SGDLS, CDR2 YYNGEE. This CDR3 spans 13 amino acids. In DNA, the CDR3 is TGTGCCAGCAGCGTAGACGGGTGGAATGAGCAGTTCTTC. Its translation: CASSVDGWNEQFF.

The V gene is TRBV4-3, the J gene TRBJ1-4; D is perhaps TRBD1 (5 bases). The germline V gene encodes CDR1 LGHNA and CDR2 YSLEER. V was clipped by 1 base and J by 10 bases, with 19 bases between them. The CDR3 has 16 amino acids. CDR3 in amino acids: CASSQVHRQGGRKLFF. In DNA, the CDR3 is TGCGCCAGCAGCCAAGTTCATCGCCAGGGTGGCAGAAAACTGTTTTTT.

This sequence joins TRBV29-1 and TRBJ2-4; 8 bases are shared with TRBD2. The DNA matches TRBJ2-7 better at its end, which makes the J call doubtful. This CDR3 comprises 14 residues. Looked up from germline, CDR1 is SQVTM and CDR2 is ANQGSEA. The CDR3 loop is CSVAVSGDTYEQYF. CDR3 in DNA: TGCAGCGTTGCTGTTAGCGGGGACACCTACGAGCAGTACTTC.

As concerns this clonotype: A read error may be the cause here, since a much bigger clone is one base away. The chain links TRBV3-1 to TRBJ2-5; D uncertain. The end of the DNA aligns better with TRBJ2-7, so the J call may be wrong. Germline values: CDR1 LGHDT, CDR2 YNNKEL (reference sequence). This CDR3 has 15 amino acids. DNA for the CDR3: TGTGCCAGCAGCCAAGGGTGGGCTAATGCCCACGAGCAGTACTTC. It codes for CASSQGWANAHEQYF.

A note on this clonotype: The junction and the germline gene differ at one end; a read error may be behind it. The chain combines TRBV7-9 with TRBJ1-1; TRBD1 agrees at 7 bases. This CDR3 comprises 15 residues. Germline V gene data show CDR1 as SEHNR and CDR2 as FQNEAQ (reference sequence). The CDR3 sequence: CAGSFSTGTGTEAFF. CDR3 coding DNA: TGTGCCGGCAGCTTCTCGACAGGGACGGGGACTGAAGCTTTCTTT.

This rearrangement joins TRBV27 to TRBJ2-1, with D possibly being TRBD2 (6 bases). This CDR3 comprises 13 residues. CDR1 is MNHEY and CDR2 is SMNVEV in the germline V gene (reference sequence). Trimming took off 6 bases at V and 7 bases at J, with 13 bases between the two ends. As DNA, the CDR3 is TGTGCCAGCAGCCAAGGGACTCTTAATGAGCAGTTCTTC. Protein: CASSQGTLNEQFF.

The chain combines TRBV7-2 with TRBJ2-3; D is unresolved. V lost 7 bases and J lost 8, with 13 bases in between. The V gene's germline CDR1 is SGHTA and CDR2 FQGNSA. The CDR3 extends over 12 amino acids. The CDR3 DNA sequence: TGTGCCAGCATTACCGCGGCAGGTACGCAGTATTTT. Residues: CASITAAGTQYF. Variable domain in full (rest from reference TRBV7-2 and TRBJ2-3): GAGVSQSPSNKVTEKGKDVELRCDPISGHTALYWYRQSLGQGLEFLIYFQGNSAPDKSGLPSDRFSAERTGGSVSTLTIQRTQQEDSAVYLCASITAAGTQYFGPGTRLTVL.

This clonotype was counted a few times. The chain couples TRBV10-3 to TRBJ2-1; a possible D gene is TRBD2 (6 bases). Germline CDR1 ENHRY, CDR2 SYGVKD. V was shortened by 8 bases and J by 1 base, with 9 bases between the two germline ends. The CDR3 has 13 amino acids. The CDR3 sequence: CAISEGSYNEQFF. For the CDR3, the DNA is TGTGCCATCTCGGAGGGTTCCTACAATGAGCAGTTCTTC.

This clonotype was picked up a small number of times. CDR3: CAISEPNSGRGTRQFF. CDR3 DNA sequence: TGTGCCATCAGTGAGCCGAATAGCGGGAGGGGTACGCGGCAGTTCTTC. The genes are TRBV10-3 and TRBJ2-1, with 11 nucleotides matching TRBD2. The germline V gene has CDR1 ENHRY and CDR2 SYGVKD. There are 16 residues in the CDR3. Unmatched junction bases numbered 12, after V lost 2 bases and J lost 12 bases.

The chain couples TRBV9 to TRBJ2-5; 8 bases line up with TRBD2. From germline, CDR1 is SGDLS and CDR2 YYNGEE. The CDR3 is 15 residues long. With 3 bases clipped from V and 2 bases from J, the junction kept 6 bases outside the gene matches. CDR3 protein: CASSGSGSAQETQYF. The CDR3 nucleotides read TGTGCCAGCAGCGGGAGCGGGAGTGCGCAAGAGACCCAGTACTTC.

The chain couples TRBV29-1 to TRBJ2-3; TRBD1 matches 10 bases. CDR1 and CDR2 from the germline V gene are SQVTM and ANQGSEA. V was clipped by 6 bases and J by 2 bases; unmatched bases: 2. The CDR3 runs to 13 residues. DNA of the CDR3: TGCAGCGTGGACAGGGGGGACACAGATACGCAGTATTTT. It specifies CSVDRGDTDTQYF.

The rearrangement joins TRBV20-1 to TRBJ2-1; 11 bases fit TRBD2. Germline trimming cut 5 bases from V and 9 bases from J; bases unmatched to any gene: 12. The CDR3 is 15 amino acids. CDR1 is DFQATT, CDR2 SNEGSKA, per germline (reference sequence). The CDR3 sequence is CSADPILAGGGEQFF. The CDR3 coding sequence is TGCAGTGCTGACCCCATATTAGCGGGAGGGGGTGAGCAGTTCTTC.

This CDR3 is CSAPDRRRSTEAFF. The DNA for the CDR3 is TGCAGTGCGCCTGACAGGCGGCGGAGCACTGAAGCTTTCTTT. The J gene is TRBJ1-1, the V gene TRBV20-1; possibly TRBD1 for D (6 bases). The germline V gene encodes CDR1 DFQATT and CDR2 SNEGSKA (reference sequence). Trimming pared 6 bases from V and 4 bases from J, leaving 18 bases between. There are 14 residues in the CDR3.

This clonotype was recorded at least ten times. V usage is TRBV20-1 and J usage is TRBJ2-3, with 15 positions matching TRBD2. J gave up 1 base and V 3 bases, and 2 bases lay outside the gene matches. The CDR3 runs 16 residues. Germline V gene lookup returns CDR1 DFQATT and CDR2 SNEGSKA (reference sequence). The DNA for the CDR3 is TGCAGTGCTAGGGGACTAGCGGGGGGCGGCACAGATACGCAGTATTTT. Protein: CSARGLAGGGTDTQYF.